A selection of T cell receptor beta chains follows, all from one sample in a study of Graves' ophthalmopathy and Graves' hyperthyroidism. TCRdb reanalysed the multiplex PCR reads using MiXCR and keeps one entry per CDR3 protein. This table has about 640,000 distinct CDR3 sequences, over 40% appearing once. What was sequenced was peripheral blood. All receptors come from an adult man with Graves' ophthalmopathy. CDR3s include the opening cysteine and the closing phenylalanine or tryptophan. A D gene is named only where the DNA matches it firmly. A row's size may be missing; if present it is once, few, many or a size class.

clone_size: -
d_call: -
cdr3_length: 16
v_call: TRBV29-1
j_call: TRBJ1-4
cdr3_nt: TGCAGCGTTGAAGATCGAGGGACTAGCGGGAGTGAAAAACTGTTTTTT
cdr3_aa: CSVEDRGTSGSEKLFF

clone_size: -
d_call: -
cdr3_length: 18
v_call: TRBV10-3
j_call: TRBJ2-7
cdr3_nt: TGTGCCAGCAGTGAATTCGGTGGTGGGGGGCAGGTCATCTACGAGCAGTACTTC
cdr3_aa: CASSEFGGGGQVIYEQYF

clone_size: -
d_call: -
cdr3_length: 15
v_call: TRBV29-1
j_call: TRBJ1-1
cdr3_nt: TGCAGCGTTGGACTAGCGGGAGGCATGAACACTGAAGCTTTCTTT
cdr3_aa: CSVGLAGGMNTEAFF

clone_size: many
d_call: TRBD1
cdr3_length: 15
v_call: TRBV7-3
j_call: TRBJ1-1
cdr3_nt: TGTGCCAGCAGCCCCCCGGACAGGGCGAACACTGAAGCTTTCTTT
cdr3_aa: CASSPPDRANTEAFF

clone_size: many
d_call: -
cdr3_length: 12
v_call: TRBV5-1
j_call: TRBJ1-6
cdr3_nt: TGCGCCAGCGCAACAGGGAATTCACCCCTCCACTTT
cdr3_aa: CASATGNSPLHF

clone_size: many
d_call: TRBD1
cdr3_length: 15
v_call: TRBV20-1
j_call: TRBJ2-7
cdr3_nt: TGCAGTGCTAGTGGTGGCAGGGGGCTTTCCTACGAGCAGTACTTC
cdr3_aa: CSASGGRGLSYEQYF

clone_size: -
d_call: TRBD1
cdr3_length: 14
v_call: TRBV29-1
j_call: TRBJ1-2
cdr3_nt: TGCAGCGTATCCGGGACAGGCCAGGTTTATGGCTACACCTTC
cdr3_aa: CSVSGTGQVYGYTF

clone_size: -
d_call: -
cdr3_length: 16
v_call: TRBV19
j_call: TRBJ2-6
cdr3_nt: TGTGCCAGTAGGGATCCAGGGGGGGCTGGGGCCAACGTCCTGACTTTC
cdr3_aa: CASRDPGGAGANVLTF

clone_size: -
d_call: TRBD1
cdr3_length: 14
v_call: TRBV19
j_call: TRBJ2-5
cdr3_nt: TGTGCCAGTACCAAGAGACAGGGGAACCAGCCCCAGTACTTC
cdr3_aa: CASTKRQGNQPQYF

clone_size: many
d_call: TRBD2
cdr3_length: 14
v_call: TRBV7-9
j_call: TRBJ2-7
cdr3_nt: TGTGCCAGCAGCTCCGGGACTAGCGTTAACGAGCAGTACTTC
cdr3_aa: CASSSGTSVNEQYF

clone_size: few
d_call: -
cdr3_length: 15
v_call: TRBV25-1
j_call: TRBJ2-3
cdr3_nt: TGTGCCAGCAGTGAAAGCCTGGGGTACACAGATACGCAGTATTTT
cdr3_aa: CASSESLGYTDTQYF

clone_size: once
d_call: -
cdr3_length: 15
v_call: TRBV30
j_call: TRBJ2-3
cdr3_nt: TGTGCCTGGAGTGTCACTCCTGGGGGCACAGATACGCAGTATTTT
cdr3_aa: CAWSVTPGGTDTQYF

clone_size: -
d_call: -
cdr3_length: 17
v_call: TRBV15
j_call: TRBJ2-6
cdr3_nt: TGTGCCACCAGCAGATCGAAAGGGCCCTCTGGGGCCAACGTCCTGACTTTC
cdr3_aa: CATSRSKGPSGANVLTF

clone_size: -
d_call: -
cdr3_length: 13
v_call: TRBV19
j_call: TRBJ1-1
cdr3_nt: TGTGCCTCCGACAGGTTGCGGGACACTGAAGCTTTCTTT
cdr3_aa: CASDRLRDTEAFF

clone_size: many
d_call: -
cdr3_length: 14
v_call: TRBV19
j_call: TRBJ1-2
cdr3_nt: TGTGCCAGTAGTACCGGACGGACTAACTATGGCTACACCTTC
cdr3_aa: CASSTGRTNYGYTF

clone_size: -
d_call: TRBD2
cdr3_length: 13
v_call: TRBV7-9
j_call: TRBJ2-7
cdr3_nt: TGTGCCAGCAGAGCGGGACTCGCCTACGAGCAGTACTTC
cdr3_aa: CASRAGLAYEQYF

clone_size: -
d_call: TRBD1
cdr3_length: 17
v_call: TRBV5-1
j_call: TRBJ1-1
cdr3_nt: TGCGCCAGCAGCTTGGAGAGGGGACAGTCTACCCGCCTTGAAGCTTTCTTT
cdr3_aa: CASSLERGQSTRLEAFF

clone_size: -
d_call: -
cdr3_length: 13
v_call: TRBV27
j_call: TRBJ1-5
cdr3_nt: TGTGCCAGCAGTGTAGGGGTGCATCAGCCCCAGCATTTT
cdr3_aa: CASSVGVHQPQHF

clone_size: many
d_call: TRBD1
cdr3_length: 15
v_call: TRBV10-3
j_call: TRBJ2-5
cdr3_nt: TGTGCCAGCAGTGCGAACAGGGGTGGCGTGGAGACCCAGTACTTC
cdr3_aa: CASSANRGGVETQYF

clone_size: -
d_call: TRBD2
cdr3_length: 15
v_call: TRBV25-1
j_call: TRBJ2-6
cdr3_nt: TGTGCCAGCGAGACGGGGGGCTCTGGGGCCAACGTCCTGACTTTC
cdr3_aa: CASETGGSGANVLTF

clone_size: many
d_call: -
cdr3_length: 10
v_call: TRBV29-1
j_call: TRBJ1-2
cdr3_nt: TGCAGCGTCAGCTCTAGGGGCTACACCTTC
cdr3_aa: CSVSSRGYTF

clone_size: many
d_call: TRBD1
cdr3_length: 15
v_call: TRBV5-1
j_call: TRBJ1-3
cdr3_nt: TGCGCCAGCAGTTCACAGGGGACTTCAGGAAACACCATATATTTT
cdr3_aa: CASSSQGTSGNTIYF

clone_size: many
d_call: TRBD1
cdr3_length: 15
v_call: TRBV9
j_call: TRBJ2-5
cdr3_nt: TGTGCCAGCAGCACCCGGACAGGGGGGCGTGAGACCCAGTACTTC
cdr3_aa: CASSTRTGGRETQYF

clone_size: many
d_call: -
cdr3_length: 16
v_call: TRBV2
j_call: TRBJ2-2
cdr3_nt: TGTGCCAGCACCACTGCCGGGACTTCGTACACCGGGGAGCTGTTTTTT
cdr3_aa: CASTTAGTSYTGELFF

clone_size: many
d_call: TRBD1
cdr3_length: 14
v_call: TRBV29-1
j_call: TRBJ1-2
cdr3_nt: TGCAGCGTTGAGGGACAGGGGAGCAACTATGGCTACACCTTC
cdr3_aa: CSVEGQGSNYGYTF

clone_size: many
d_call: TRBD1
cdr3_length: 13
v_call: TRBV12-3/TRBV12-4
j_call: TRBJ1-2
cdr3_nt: TGTGCCAGCAACCCACGGGACAGGGGTGTTGACACCTTC
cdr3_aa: CASNPRDRGVDTF

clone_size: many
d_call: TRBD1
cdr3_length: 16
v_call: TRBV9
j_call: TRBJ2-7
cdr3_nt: TGTGCCAGCAGCGTAGGACAGGGTCCCTTGTTCTACGAGCAGTACTTC
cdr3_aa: CASSVGQGPLFYEQYF

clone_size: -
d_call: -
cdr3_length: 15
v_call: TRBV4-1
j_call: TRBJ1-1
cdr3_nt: TGCGCCAGCAGCGCAACCTACCTTACGAACACTGAAGCTTTCTTT
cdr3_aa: CASSATYLTNTEAFF

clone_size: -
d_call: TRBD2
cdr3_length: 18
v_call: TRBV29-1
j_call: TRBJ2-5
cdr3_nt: TGCAGCGTTGAAGGCCCACTAGCGGGGGGGACCGGAGGAGAGACCCAGTACTTC
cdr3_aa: CSVEGPLAGGTGGETQYF

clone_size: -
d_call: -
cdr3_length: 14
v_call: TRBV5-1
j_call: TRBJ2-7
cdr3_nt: TGCGCCAGCAGCTGGGACGCTCGCTCCTACGAGCAGTACTTC
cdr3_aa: CASSWDARSYEQYF

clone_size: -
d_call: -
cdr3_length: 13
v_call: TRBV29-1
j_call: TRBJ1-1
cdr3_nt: TGCAGTGCCCCCCGGGGGCCGAACACTGAAGCTTTCTTT
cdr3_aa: CSAPRGPNTEAFF

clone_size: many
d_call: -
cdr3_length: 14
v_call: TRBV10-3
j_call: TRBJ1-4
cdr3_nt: TGTGCCATCAGTGAGGGCAGGGAGGATGAAAAACTGTTTTTT
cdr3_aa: CAISEGREDEKLFF

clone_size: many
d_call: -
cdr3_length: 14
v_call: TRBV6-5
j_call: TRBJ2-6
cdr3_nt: TGTGCCAGACCCTGGACAGCAGGGGCCAACGTCCTGACTTTC
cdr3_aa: CARPWTAGANVLTF

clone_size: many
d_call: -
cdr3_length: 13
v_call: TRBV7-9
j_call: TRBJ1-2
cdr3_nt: TGTGCCAGCAGCTCCCACCTAGACTATGGCTACACCTTC
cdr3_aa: CASSSHLDYGYTF

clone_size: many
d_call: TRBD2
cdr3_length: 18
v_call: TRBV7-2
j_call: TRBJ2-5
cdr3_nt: TGTGCCAGCAGCTTATTGGGGTATGGGGGAGGGCCACGGGAGACCCAGTACTTC
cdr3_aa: CASSLLGYGGGPRETQYF